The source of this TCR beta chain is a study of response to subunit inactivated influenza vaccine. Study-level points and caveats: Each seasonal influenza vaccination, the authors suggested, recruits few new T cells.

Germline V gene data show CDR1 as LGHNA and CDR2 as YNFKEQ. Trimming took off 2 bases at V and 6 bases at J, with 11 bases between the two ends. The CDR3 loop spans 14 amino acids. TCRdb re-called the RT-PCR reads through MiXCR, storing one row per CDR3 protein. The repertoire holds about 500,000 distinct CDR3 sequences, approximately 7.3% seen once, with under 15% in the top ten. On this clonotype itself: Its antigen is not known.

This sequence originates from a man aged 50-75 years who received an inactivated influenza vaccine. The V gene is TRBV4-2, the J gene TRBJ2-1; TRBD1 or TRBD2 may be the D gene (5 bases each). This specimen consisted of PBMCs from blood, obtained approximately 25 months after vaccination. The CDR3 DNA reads TGTGCCAGCAGCCAACCCCGGGGCTTCAATGAGCAGTTCTTC. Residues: CASSQPRGFNEQFF.